A single sample is the source of the 4 T cell receptor beta chains below, sequenced in a study of T cells in Graves' hyperthyroidism and ophthalmopathy. Amplification yielded TCR beta CDR3 regions, with RNA transcripts as the source. Researchers ran a first-round RT-PCR on the TCR CDR3 using the HTBI primer set. MiXCR, applied by TCRdb to the multiplex PCR reads, yields one record per CDR3 protein. Counted here are 750,000 to 900,000 distinct CDR3 sequences, about 38% occurring once; the ten biggest clones make up 8.9%. The material sequenced was blood. These receptors came from a man between 18 and 29 years old with Graves' hyperthyroidism.

The chain joins TRBV6-1 to TRBJ1-1; TRBD1 aligns across 8 bases. The CDR3 sequence is 15 residues long. The V segment lost 2 bases and the J segment 4 bases; nucleotides outside the gene matches: 6. Germline V gives CDR1 MNHNS, CDR2 SASEGT. The CDR3 coding sequence is TGTGCCAGCAGTGAATCGTACAGGGGGAGCACTGAAGCTTTCTTT. Amino acid sequence: CASSESYRGSTEAFF.

The CDR3 coding sequence is TGTGCCAGCAGCCCCGGGGGGTTGCTGATAGCTTTCTTT. Translated: CASSPGGLLIAFF. The chain links TRBV10-3 to TRBJ1-1; D is perhaps TRBD1 (5 bases). The ends were cut back, 10 bases at V and 10 bases at J, with 22 bases in the middle. CDR1 is ENHRY, CDR2 SYGVKD, per germline. The CDR3 has 13 amino acids.

This clonotype was recorded many times. This chain uses TRBV5-1 with TRBJ1-2; unclear D gene. Trimming cost V 0 bases and J 10 bases, with 13 bases left between them. The CDR3 extends over 13 amino acids. In germline, CDR1 is SGHRS, CDR2 YFSETQ. Here the CDR3 reads CASSLAALTDYTF. DNA for the CDR3: TGCGCCAGCAGCTTGGCCGCTTTGACCGACTACACCTTC.

The chain combines TRBV10-3 with TRBJ1-6; weak D call: TRBD1 (6 bases). The germline V and J ends were trimmed by 4 bases and 6 bases, with 19 bases remaining between them. The CDR3 contains 17 residues. Germline CDR1 reads ENHRY; CDR2 reads SYGVKD. CDR3 loop: CAISAQPGAFSNSPLHF. CDR3 coding DNA: TGTGCCATCAGTGCCCAGCCAGGGGCATTTAGTAATTCACCCCTCCACTTT.